One sample yielded the 31 T cell receptor beta chains listed below, sequenced in a study of blood T cells in healthy people across ages. The authors ran a second PCR of roughly 6 to 12 cycles using a sample-barcoded 5' primer and a J-beta primer mix. One entry per CDR3 protein, called by TCRdb with MiXCR from the 5' RACE reads. Of about 1.1 million distinct CDR3 sequences listed, more than 30% are singletons. What was sequenced was blood. These receptor sequences come from a man aged 18 to 29 in good health.

This clonotype was observed a handful of times. V usage is TRBV13 and J usage is TRBJ2-1; possible D gene TRBD1, 5 bases. V lost 4 bases and J lost 4, with 17 bases in between. This CDR3 spans 16 amino acids. Germline values: CDR1 PRHDT, CDR2 FYEKMQ (reference sequence). The CDR3 DNA sequence: TGTGCCAGCAGCTCGGAAGGGGTAACCACGTACAATGAGCAGTTCTTC. Its translation is CASSSEGVTTYNEQFF.

This chain joins TRBV6-5 and TRBJ2-5, with D unclear. V shed 5 bases and J shed 0 bases, with 10 bases lying between them. The CDR3 covers 14 residues. CDR1 is MNHEY and CDR2 is SVGAGI in the germline V gene. For the CDR3, the DNA is TGTGCCAGCAGTCCAGCAAGGTACCAAGAGACCCAGTACTTC. Translated: CASSPARYQETQYF.

J is TRBJ2-5 and V is TRBV12-3 or TRBV12-4; TRBD1 matches 7 bases. The CDR3 loop spans 17 amino acids. V lost 8 bases, J lost 1 base, and 16 bases stayed unmatched. CDR3 sequence reads: CASGNLRQGESQETQYF. The DNA for the CDR3 is TGTGCCAGCGGAAATCTCAGACAGGGAGAATCCCAAGAGACCCAGTACTTC.

This sequence joins TRBV19 and TRBJ1-5; possibly TRBD1 for D (6 bases). The CDR3 is made up of 13 amino acids. Trimming removed 9 bases at V and 6 bases at J, with 15 bases between. Germline loops: CDR1 LNHDA, CDR2 SQIVND (reference sequence). For the CDR3, the DNA is TGTGCCAGCCATGCAGAGGGGGGTCAGCCCCAGCATTTT. It encodes CASHAEGGQPQHF. Full variable domain (outside the CDR3, taken from reference TRBV19 and TRBJ1-5): DGGITQSPKYLFRKEGQNVTLSCEQNLNHDAMYWYRQDPGQGLRLIYYSQIVNDFQKGDIAEGYSVSREKKESFPLTVTSAQKNPTAFYLCASHAEGGQPQHFGDGTRLSIL.

This chain joins TRBV20-1 and TRBJ2-3; 13 bases match TRBD2. CDR1 and CDR2 (germline): DFQATT, SNEGSKA (reference sequence). The trim removed 6 bases at V and 6 bases at J, leaving 6 bases unmatched. This CDR3 spans 14 amino acids. This chain's CDR3 is CSATGLAGEDTQYF. The CDR3 bases are TGCAGTGCGACTGGACTAGCGGGGGAGGATACGCAGTATTTT.

The sample holds one count of this clonotype. The chain carries TRBV4-1 and TRBJ2-2; no clear D. Germline CDR1 reads MGHRA; CDR2 reads YSYEKL. The CDR3 has 17 residues. Trimming took off 5 bases at V and 0 bases at J, with 16 bases between the two ends. In DNA, the CDR3 is TGCGCCAGCAGCTTCAACTGGGCTGGGACGAACACCGGGGAGCTGTTTTTT. The encoded protein is CASSFNWAGTNTGELFF.

The table lists this clonotype with a few counts. The chain links TRBV12-3 or TRBV12-4 to TRBJ1-2; D perhaps matches TRBD1 (5 bases). V was cut by 3 bases and J by 8 bases, with 13 bases left in between. This CDR3 is built from 13 residues. CDR3 in amino acids: CASSFQGKGGYTF. Written as DNA, the CDR3 is TGTGCCAGCAGTTTTCAGGGAAAGGGAGGCTACACCTTC.

This clonotype showed up just a few times. This CDR3 is CASSEGQGSTDTQYF. As DNA, the CDR3 is TGTGCCAGCAGTGAGGGACAGGGTTCGACAGATACGCAGTATTTT. The gene calls are TRBV12-3 or TRBV12-4 and TRBJ2-3, with 9 bases matching TRBD1. Germline trimming cut 5 bases from V and 3 bases from J; bases unmatched to any gene: 6. The CDR3 totals 15 residues.

The chain has TRBV20-1 and TRBJ2-1, with a tentative D call TRBD1 (5 bases). The germline V gene has CDR1 DFQATT and CDR2 SNEGSKA (reference sequence). V lost 3 bases and J lost 7, with 13 bases in between. The CDR3 sequence is 13 residues long. The CDR3 DNA follows: TGCAGTGCTAGCCCAGGGCGAACAAATGAGCAGTTCTTC. Protein: CSASPGRTNEQFF.

The rearrangement joins TRBV2 to TRBJ1-6, with TRBD1 matching over 7 bases. Trimming removed 8 bases from V and 9 bases from J; junction bases left unmatched: 7. CDR3 length: 13 residues. In germline, CDR1 is SNHLY, CDR2 FYNNEI. CDR3 sequence (DNA): TGTGCCAGCGGAGGACAGGAGACTTCACCCCTCCACTTT. Translated: CASGGQETSPLHF.

The chain uses TRBV25-1 and TRBJ1-1; TRBD1 is a possible D gene (6 bases). Germline assignment: CDR1 MGHDK and CDR2 SYGVNS. This CDR3 is built from 15 residues. Trimming took 2 bases from V and 5 from J, leaving 15 bases between them. The CDR3, as DNA: TGTGCCAGCAGTGAAAAACAGGGAGGGAGTACTGAAGCTTTCTTT. Its translation: CASSEKQGGSTEAFF.

This clonotype was found a few times. The chain links TRBV2 to TRBJ2-2; no firm D call. Germline CDR1 and CDR2: SNHLY and FYNNEI. This CDR3 is 12 amino acids long. Trimming took 6 bases from V and 9 from J, leaving 11 bases between them. The CDR3 is CASRPVYRELFF. In nucleotides, the CDR3 is TGTGCCAGCAGACCTGTATACAGGGAGCTGTTTTTT.

The chain links TRBV2 to TRBJ2-4; D is possibly TRBD1 (6 bases). This CDR3 spans 15 amino acids. V was clipped by 7 bases and J by 0 bases, with 13 bases between them. The germline gives CDR1 SNHLY, CDR2 FYNNEI. The CDR3 DNA reads as TGTGCCAGCAACGAGGACAGATTAGCCAAAAACATTCAGTACTTC. It specifies CASNEDRLAKNIQYF.

This clonotype was observed once. The chain uses TRBV6-1 and TRBJ2-3, with unresolved D. Deletions cut 2 bases from V and 2 bases from J, with 14 bases between. CDR3 size: 16 residues. Looked up from germline, CDR1 is MNHNS and CDR2 is SASEGT. CDR3 sequence reads: CASSEFGVSFTDTQYF. The CDR3 DNA is TGTGCCAGCAGTGAATTTGGGGTCTCTTTCACAGATACGCAGTATTTT.

The CDR3 loop reads CASATGAYEQYF. CDR3 DNA sequence: TGTGCCAGCGCAACGGGAGCCTACGAGCAGTACTTC. The chain couples TRBV28 to TRBJ2-7; a weak D match, TRBD2 (6 bases). The germline gives CDR1 MDHEN, CDR2 SYDVKM. Trimming shortened V by 8 bases and J by 2 bases, and 10 bases separated the two germline ends. CDR3 length: 12 residues.

The chain links TRBV3-1 to TRBJ1-6; D gene unclear. The germline V gene encodes CDR1 LGHDT and CDR2 YNNKEL (reference sequence). The CDR3 runs to 14 residues. V was clipped by 4 bases and J by 5 bases, with 9 bases between them. The CDR3, as DNA: TGTGCCAGCAGCCCACGGCGGCATAATTCACCCCTCCACTTT. As protein: CASSPRRHNSPLHF.

The chain employs TRBV25-1 and TRBJ2-1; 11 bases match TRBD2. CDR1 and CDR2 from the germline V gene are MGHDK and SYGVNS. The length of the CDR3 is 16 residues. V trimming: 4 bases; J trimming: 5 bases; junction bases outside the gene matches: 7. The CDR3 here is CASSARLAGIDNEQFF. For the CDR3, the DNA is TGTGCCAGCAGTGCCCGACTAGCGGGGATCGACAATGAGCAGTTCTTC.

This chain joins TRBV12-5 and TRBJ2-5; weak D call: TRBD2 (6 bases). The germline CDR1 and CDR2 sequences are LGHNT and FRNRAP. Trimming left V 5 bases short and J 5 bases short, with 21 bases between. The CDR3 totals 16 residues. In DNA form, the CDR3 reads TGTGCTAGTGGTCCCTCCTCGTGGGCCCGGGGGGAGACCCAGTACTTC. This sequence encodes CASGPSSWARGETQYF.

This chain joins TRBV9 and TRBJ1-2; D is unclear. Deletions cut 0 bases from V and 4 bases from J, with 10 bases between. Germline-derived CDR1 and CDR2 are SGDLS and YYNGEE. The CDR3 covers 14 residues. This CDR3 is CASSVALTPYGYTF. The CDR3, as DNA: TGTGCCAGCAGCGTAGCTCTCACCCCCTATGGCTACACCTTC.

The chain employs TRBV20-1 and TRBJ1-2, with D unclear. The germline V gene has CDR1 DFQATT and CDR2 SNEGSKA (reference sequence). This CDR3 region has 14 residues. Trimming took off 3 bases at V and 6 bases at J, with 17 bases between the two ends. In DNA, the CDR3 is TGCAGTGCTAGCCCCCTAAGGAGGGAGGATGGCTACACCTTC. Its translation: CSASPLRREDGYTF.

This clonotype showed up just a few times. The chain is built from TRBV7-2 and TRBJ1-1; a weak D match, TRBD1 (5 bases). Trimming cost V 5 bases and J 0 bases, with 13 bases left between them. Germline V lookup: CDR1 SGHTA, CDR2 FQGNSA. This CDR3 is 15 amino acids long. CDR3 region: CASSIDSTLNTEAFF. The DNA of the CDR3 is TGTGCCAGCAGCATAGACAGTACGCTGAACACTGAAGCTTTCTTT.

The chain links TRBV14 to TRBJ1-2; maybe TRBD1 (5 bases). Germline V gives CDR1 SGHDN, CDR2 FVKESK. The CDR3 spans 12 residues. Trimming removed 1 base at V and 7 bases at J, with 7 bases between. The DNA for the CDR3 is TGTGCCAGCAGCCAAGCAAGGGGTGGCTACACCTTC. It codes for CASSQARGGYTF.

This rearrangement joins TRBV3-1 to TRBJ1-2; 8 positions match TRBD1. The CDR3 contains 14 residues. Germline V CDR1 and CDR2: LGHDT, YNNKEL (reference sequence). With V trimmed by 3 bases and J by 7 bases, 7 bases remained unmatched. CDR3 amino acids: CASSHVQGDCGYTF. The CDR3 nucleotides are TGTGCCAGCAGCCACGTACAGGGGGACTGTGGCTACACCTTC.

The genes are TRBV7-9 and TRBJ2-7; TRBD1 is a possible D gene (6 bases). Judging by the DNA end, TRBJ2-5 fits better; the J call may be wrong. This CDR3 has 14 amino acids. Germline V gene sequence: CDR1 SEHNR, CDR2 FQNEAQ (reference sequence). The CDR3 nucleotides read TGTGCCAGCAGCAAAGGCAGCAGGGGCGCGACCCAGTACTTC. This gives the protein CASSKGSRGATQYF.

In its sample, this clonotype was seen a few times. The chain has TRBV3-1 and TRBJ1-1; 8 nucleotides match TRBD1. The CDR3 is made up of 14 amino acids. V trimming: 3 bases; J trimming: 5 bases; junction bases outside the gene matches: 5. Germline CDR1 reads LGHDT; CDR2 reads YNNKEL (reference sequence). The CDR3 loop is CASSQGQEGTEAFF. The CDR3 DNA reads TGTGCCAGCAGCCAGGGACAGGAGGGTACTGAAGCTTTCTTT.

The genes are TRBV12-3 or TRBV12-4 and TRBJ1-5; 9 bases align to TRBD1. The CDR3 length is 16 residues. V was clipped by 4 bases and J by 3 bases; unmatched bases: 7. The CDR3 nucleotides are TGTGCCAGCAGTTCACCGGGACAGGGTCCCAATCAGCCCCAGCATTTT. Encoded protein: CASSSPGQGPNQPQHF.

The chain employs TRBV2 and TRBJ2-3, with D perhaps TRBD1 or TRBD2 (5 bases each). Germline V gene data show CDR1 as SNHLY and CDR2 as FYNNEI. V lost 3 bases and J 0 bases, leaving 13 bases between the germline ends. CDR3 length equals 16 residues. This chain's CDR3 is CASSDPGTSSTDTQYF. The CDR3 DNA follows: TGTGCCAGCAGTGACCCCGGGACCTCTAGCACAGATACGCAGTATTTT.

The chain links TRBV2 to TRBJ1-5; 9 bases align to TRBD1. The CDR3 runs 14 residues. Germline trimming cut 4 bases from V and 8 bases from J; bases unmatched to any gene: 6. Per germline, CDR1 SNHLY and CDR2 FYNNEI. The CDR3 is CASSVETGGKPQHF. CDR3 in DNA: TGTGCCAGCAGTGTAGAGACAGGGGGGAAGCCCCAGCATTTT.

This clonotype was counted a few times. The chain couples TRBV5-1 to TRBJ1-5, with a possible D match to TRBD1 (5 bases). The length of the CDR3 is 14 residues. The V and J ends lost 5 bases and 0 bases respectively, with 9 bases between them. In germline, CDR1 is SGHRS, CDR2 YFSETQ. The CDR3 DNA is TGCGCCAGCAGACTCGACAGTAGCAATCAGCCCCAGCATTTT. Its protein is CASRLDSSNQPQHF.

J is TRBJ2-5 and V is TRBV7-2; 12 bases map to TRBD2. V lost 4 bases and J lost 2; bases outside the gene matches: 5. Looked up from germline, CDR1 is SGHTA and CDR2 is FQGNSA. This CDR3 has 16 residues. CDR3 sequence reads: CASSSQLAGGQETQYF. The CDR3 region has the DNA TGTGCCAGCAGCTCCCAACTAGCGGGGGGACAAGAGACCCAGTACTTC.

This clonotype was detected only a few times. The rearrangement uses TRBV9 and TRBJ2-3; 9 nucleotides agree with TRBD2. This CDR3 is built from 16 residues. CDR1 and CDR2 from the germline V gene are SGDLS and YYNGEE. Losses at the gene ends were 1 base for V and 0 bases for J; bases not matched to a gene: 3. For the CDR3, the DNA is TGTGCCAGCAGCGTACTCGCGGGGGGGAGCACAGATACGCAGTATTTT. This codes for CASSVLAGGSTDTQYF.